The 31 T cell receptor beta chains presented below share a single source sample, sequenced in a study of cytotoxic CD8 clonotypes in ibrutinib-treated CLL. The data were produced by immunoSEQ multiplex PCR, yet TCRdb's version contains in-frame clones alone and is incomplete. The profile shows 150,000 or so clones, 70% to 90% of them singletons. This specimen consisted of PBMCs, obtained after 24 months of ibrutinib treatment. The receptors originated from a human donor with chronic lymphocytic leukemia.

This chain uses TRBV6-5 with TRBJ2-6, with D unresolved. The germline CDR1 and CDR2 sequences are MNHEY and SVGAGI. This CDR3 has 15 amino acids. V was clipped by 6 bases and J by 0 bases, with 9 bases between them. CDR3 residues: CASSRSISGANVLTF. The CDR3 DNA is TGTGCCAGCAGCCGAAGTATCTCTGGGGCCAACGTCCTGACTTTC.

This chain uses TRBV28 with TRBJ1-1; D gene unclear. CDR3 length equals 13 residues. The ends were cut back, 4 bases at V and 1 base at J, with 7 bases in the middle. CDR1 is MDHEN, CDR2 SYDVKM, per germline. The CDR3 nucleotides read TGTGCCAGCAGTTACCCTGGGAACACTGAAGCTTTCTTT. Its protein product is CASSYPGNTEAFF.

The table lists this clone with a few counts. The genes are TRBV30 and TRBJ1-1; D is ambiguous. CDR1 is GTSNPN and CDR2 is SVGIG in the germline V gene (reference sequence). Deletions cut 3 bases from V and 4 bases from J, with 12 bases between. The CDR3 has 13 residues. The CDR3 nucleotides are TGTGCCTGGAGAAGGCCCCCGGGCACTGAAGCTTTCTTT. Amino acids: CAWRRPPGTEAFF.

This chain connects TRBV7-2 to TRBJ1-5, with unresolved D. The germline V and J ends were trimmed by 5 bases and 4 bases, with 15 bases remaining between them. The germline V gene has CDR1 SGHTA and CDR2 FQGNSA. The length of the CDR3 is 15 residues. CDR3 DNA: TGTGCCAGCAGCCCCGCCCCTGCAGAGAATCAGCCCCAGCATTTT. It codes for CASSPAPAENQPQHF.

The chain uses TRBV18 and TRBJ1-2; no clear D gene. Trimming shortened V by 2 bases and J by 5 bases, and 18 bases separated the two germline ends. From germline, CDR1 is KGHSH and CDR2 LQKENI. The CDR3 is 16 residues long. CDR3: CASSPGRSPGSYGYTF. CDR3 nucleotides: TGTGCCAGCTCACCAGGGAGGTCCCCCGGTAGTTATGGCTACACCTTC.

V and J are TRBV19 and TRBJ1-5, with D maybe TRBD1 (5 bases). The CDR3 contains 16 residues. Germline loops: CDR1 LNHDA, CDR2 SQIVND (reference sequence). Trimming shortened V by 3 bases and J by 3 bases, and 15 bases separated the two germline ends. CDR3 DNA: TGTGCCAGTAGTATCAGGAAGGGGTGGGCCAATCAGCCCCAGCATTTT. Translating gives CASSIRKGWANQPQHF.

V gene TRBV10-3 combines with J gene TRBJ1-5, with 7 positions matching TRBD1. This CDR3 is built from 14 residues. J gave up 3 bases and V 8 bases, and 7 bases lay outside the gene matches. CDR1 is ENHRY and CDR2 is SYGVKD in the germline V gene. CDR3 DNA: TGTGCCATCGCCAGGGGGGGGATCAATCAGCCCCAGCATTTT. This translates into CAIARGGINQPQHF.

Note on this clone: This sample includes further DNA sequences coding for the same CDR3. V is TRBV6-5 and J is TRBJ2-3; 10 bases are a match to TRBD2. Germline CDR1 MNHEY, CDR2 SVGAGI. The CDR3 contains 16 residues. V lost 0 bases, J lost 4 bases, and 4 bases stayed unmatched. As DNA, the CDR3 is TGTGCCAGCAGTTACTCGATAAGCGGGGGGGCAGATACGCAGTATTTT. It encodes CASSYSISGGADTQYF.

This sequence joins TRBV6-5 and TRBJ2-6; weak D call: TRBD2 (5 bases). With 6 bases removed from V and 2 bases from J, the gap between germline ends came to 11 bases. The CDR3 consists of 15 residues. Germline assignment: CDR1 MNHEY and CDR2 SVGAGI. CDR3 protein: CASSPTTPGANVLTF. Written as DNA, the CDR3 is TGTGCCAGCAGCCCGACTACCCCTGGGGCCAACGTCCTGACTTTC.

The gene calls are TRBV2 and TRBJ2-5, with D unresolved. Germline-derived CDR1 and CDR2 are SNHLY and FYNNEI. The CDR3 is 14 amino acids. Trimming took 4 bases from V and 0 from J, leaving 9 bases between them. The CDR3 is CASSGATYQETQYF. In DNA, the CDR3 is TGTGCCAGCAGTGGAGCCACCTACCAAGAGACCCAGTACTTC.

V and J are TRBV5-1 and TRBJ1-2, with 7 positions matching TRBD1. This CDR3 is 13 amino acids long. Trimming removed 4 bases from V and 8 bases from J; junction bases left unmatched: 8. Per the germline V gene, CDR1 is SGHRS and CDR2 is YFSETQ. The CDR3 region is CASSTDTGAGYTF. The CDR3, as DNA: TGCGCCAGCAGCACAGATACAGGGGCCGGCTACACCTTC.

The gene calls are TRBV4-1 and TRBJ2-3, with D perhaps TRBD1 (5 bases). V lost 4 bases and J lost 4, with 21 bases in between. Looked up from germline, CDR1 is MGHRA and CDR2 is YSYEKL. The CDR3 contains 17 residues. The CDR3 protein is CASSLWARTTQADTQYF. The CDR3 DNA is TGCGCCAGCAGCCTTTGGGCGAGGACAACCCAGGCAGATACGCAGTATTTT.

The chain carries TRBV23-1 and TRBJ2-2, with 7 nucleotides matching TRBD2. TRBV23-1 is reported as an ORF; its role is uncertain. Trimming cost V 1 base and J 1 base; bases outside gene matches: 3. The CDR3 length is 16 residues. This chain's CDR3 is CASSQWPGGNTGELFF. CDR3 coding DNA: TGCGCCAGCAGTCAATGGCCGGGGGGGAACACCGGGGAGCTGTTTTTT.

The V call is TRBV9, the J call TRBJ2-1; 14 bases are shared with TRBD2. V dropped 0 bases and J dropped 4; count of bases not matched to a gene: 12. Germline V gives CDR1 SGDLS, CDR2 YYNGEE. The CDR3 consists of 20 residues. The CDR3 loop is CASSVVSGSRTSGGYNEQFF. The CDR3 nucleotides read TGTGCCAGCAGCGTAGTTAGTGGTTCCCGGACTAGCGGGGGGTACAATGAGCAGTTCTTC.

This chain connects TRBV5-1 to TRBJ2-3; D uncertain. This CDR3 has 15 residues. The V gene lost 4 bases and the J gene lost 0 bases, with 12 bases spanning the gap. Germline assignment: CDR1 SGHRS and CDR2 YFSETQ. The CDR3 region is CASSRDTGSTDTQYF. In DNA form, the CDR3 reads TGCGCCAGCAGCCGCGACACGGGTAGCACAGATACGCAGTATTTT.

The chain carries TRBV19 and TRBJ2-2; TRBD1 matches at 8 bases. Trimming removed 5 bases from V and 10 bases from J; junction bases left unmatched: 12. The length of the CDR3 is 15 residues. In germline, CDR1 is LNHDA, CDR2 SQIVND (reference sequence). As DNA, the CDR3 is TGTGCCAGTAGTCCAAGGACAGGGAAACGTGCGGAGCTGTTTTTT. Translating gives CASSPRTGKRAELFF.

The V gene is TRBV10-3, the J gene TRBJ1-1; D unclear. V lost 6 bases, J lost 0 bases, and 14 bases lay in between. There are 15 residues in the CDR3. In germline, CDR1 is ENHRY, CDR2 SYGVKD. CDR3 sequence (DNA): TGTGCCATCAGCGGACGTCAGGAGTTGAACACTGAAGCTTTCTTT. Residues: CAISGRQELNTEAFF.

The sample holds a few counts of this clone. One end of the junction does not line up with germline, which may come from a read error. This chain uses TRBV6-5 with TRBJ1-2; D uncertain. CDR1 and CDR2 (germline): MNHEY, SVGAGI. There are 14 residues in the CDR3. The CDR3, as DNA: TGTGCCAGCAGTAACTCGGGCCACTTCTATGGCTACACCTTC. It encodes CASSNSGHFYGYTF.

The rearrangement joins TRBV4-2 to TRBJ2-7; D ambiguous. V was clipped by 0 bases and J by 4 bases, with 10 bases between them. CDR1 and CDR2 from the germline V gene are LGHNA and YNFKEQ. The CDR3 has 14 residues. The CDR3 DNA follows: TGTGCCAGCAGCCAAGATGTGGGGTTGTACGAGCAGTACTTC. Its translation: CASSQDVGLYEQYF.

This chain joins TRBV14 and TRBJ2-5; no reliable D call. The CDR3 extends over 12 amino acids. Trimming pared 1 base from V and 7 bases from J, leaving 7 bases between. Per germline, CDR1 SGHDN and CDR2 FVKESK. The CDR3 nucleotides read TGTGCCAGCAGCCAAGGTCCCGCGACCCAGTACTTC. Its translation is CASSQGPATQYF.

The chain couples TRBV5-6 to TRBJ1-2; D is ambiguous. Per the germline V gene, CDR1 is SGHDT and CDR2 is YYEEEE. The V and J ends lost 2 bases and 4 bases respectively, with 6 bases between them. The CDR3 is 12 residues long. CDR3 sequence (DNA): TGTGCCAGCAGCTTTGAGGGCTATGGCTACACCTTC. Residues: CASSFEGYGYTF. Drawing the rest from reference TRBV5-6 and TRBJ1-2, the complete variable domain is DAGVTQSPTHLIKTRGQQVTLRCSPKSGHDTVSWYQQALGQGPQFIFQYYEEEERQRGNFPDRFSGHQFPNYSSELNVNALLLGDSALYLCASSFEGYGYTFGSGTRLTVV.

The chain couples TRBV19 to TRBJ1-5; D is possibly TRBD1 (5 bases). From germline, CDR1 is LNHDA and CDR2 SQIVND (reference sequence). The CDR3 loop spans 14 amino acids. With 4 bases removed from V and 7 bases from J, the gap between germline ends came to 14 bases. The chain's CDR3 is CASSRTFITQPQHF. The DNA of the CDR3 is TGTGCCAGTAGTAGGACATTTATCACCCAGCCCCAGCATTTT.

This chain joins TRBV6-1 and TRBJ1-5, with 10 bases that match TRBD1. The CDR3 has 16 residues. V dropped 1 base and J dropped 7; count of bases not matched to a gene: 7. Germline assignment: CDR1 MNHNS and CDR2 SASEGT. Here the CDR3 reads CASSEGTGGFLQPQHF. The CDR3 DNA reads TGTGCCAGCAGTGAAGGGACAGGGGGATTTTTGCAGCCCCAGCATTTT.

This chain uses TRBV28 with TRBJ2-3; TRBD1 matches at 7 bases. The CDR3 totals 13 residues. Germline V lookup: CDR1 MDHEN, CDR2 SYDVKM. The J segment lost 7 bases and the V segment lost 0 bases, leaving 1 base of the junction unmatched. The CDR3 nucleotides read TGTGCCAGCAGTTTATGGGGACAGAATACGCAGTATTTT. This translates into CASSLWGQNTQYF. Together with reference TRBV28 and TRBJ2-3, the CDR3 gives the full variable domain: DVKVTQSSRYLVKRTGEKVFLECVQDMDHENMFWYRQDPGLGLRLIYFSYDVKMKEKGDIPEGYSVSREKKERFSLILESASTNQTSMYLCASSLWGQNTQYFGPGTRLTVL.

This chain connects TRBV11-2 to TRBJ1-1; 7 bases are a match to TRBD1. Unmatched junction bases numbered 10, after V lost 5 bases and J lost 1 base. This CDR3 spans 16 amino acids. Looked up from germline, CDR1 is SGHAT and CDR2 is FQNNGV. For the CDR3, the DNA is TGTGCCAGCAGCACCCGCTCCCAGGGGGGGAACACTGAAGCTTTCTTT. It codes for CASSTRSQGGNTEAFF.

In DNA, the CDR3 is TGTGCCAGCAGTTTACGATGGCTAGCGGGAGGGCCTAAGTCCTACGAGCAGTACTTC. This translates into CASSLRWLAGGPKSYEQYF. V is TRBV27 and J is TRBJ2-7; 12 nucleotides align to TRBD2. Per germline, CDR1 MNHEY and CDR2 SMNVEV (reference sequence). J gave up 1 base and V 2 bases, and 12 bases lay outside the gene matches. There are 19 residues in the CDR3.

CDR3 nucleotides: TGTGCCAGCAGCGTTGACATCGTCCATAAGGCCAACTATGGCTACACCTTC. Its protein is CASSVDIVHKANYGYTF. The chain uses TRBV9 and TRBJ1-2; D not certain. CDR1 SGDLS and CDR2 YYNGEE come from the germline V gene. With 2 bases removed from V and 2 bases from J, the gap between germline ends came to 19 bases. CDR3 length: 17 residues. The full variable domain, rest sourced from reference TRBV9 and TRBJ1-2, is DSGVTQTPKHLITATGQRVTLRCSPRSGDLSVYWYQQSLDQGLQFLIQYYNGEERAKGNILERFSAQQFPDLHSELNLSSLELGDSALYFCASSVDIVHKANYGYTFGSGTRLTVV.

The CDR3 region is CASSVALGVGTDTQYF. The DNA of the CDR3 is TGTGCCAGCAGCGTAGCCTTAGGAGTAGGCACAGATACGCAGTATTTT. V usage is TRBV9 and J usage is TRBJ2-3; D remains ambiguous. V lost 0 bases and J 1 base, leaving 12 bases between the germline ends. CDR1 is SGDLS and CDR2 is YYNGEE in the germline V gene. The CDR3 length is 16 residues.

J is TRBJ2-3 and V is TRBV19; no reliable D call. The CDR3 has 12 residues. Germline V lookup: CDR1 LNHDA, CDR2 SQIVND (reference sequence). Deletions cut 5 bases from V and 1 base from J, with 4 bases between. CDR3 loop: CASSARTDTQYF. CDR3 nucleotides: TGTGCCAGTAGTGCACGCACAGATACGCAGTATTTT.

CDR3 sequence: CASSVGQGDTRPEAFF. Here the CDR3 DNA reads TGTGCCAGCAGCGTAGGACAGGGGGACACCCGCCCTGAAGCTTTCTTT. The J gene is TRBJ1-1, the V gene TRBV9; 9 bases agree with TRBD1. V trimming: 0 bases; J trimming: 6 bases; junction bases outside the gene matches: 9. The CDR3 is made up of 16 amino acids. The germline V gene encodes CDR1 SGDLS and CDR2 YYNGEE.

This clone was found a few times. Other DNA sequences from this sample encode an identical CDR3 as well. J is TRBJ2-1 and V is TRBV2; D is uncertain. Looked up from germline, CDR1 is SNHLY and CDR2 is FYNNEI. The CDR3 length is 11 residues. Trimming removed 6 bases from V and 7 bases from J, with 7 bases in between. This CDR3 reads CASRGSNEQFF. The CDR3, as DNA: TGTGCCAGCAGGGGTAGTAATGAGCAGTTCTTC.